The sequence of this T cell receptor (beta chain) was determined in a study of T cells after yellow fever vaccination. Study observations and caveats: Sorted repertoires could include abundant contaminating clonotypes from bulk cells. Detected again after the booster were most primary-vaccination clones, at 96% CD4 and nearly 90% CD8.

CDR1 and CDR2 (germline): DFQATT, SNEGSKA (reference sequence). J lost 0 bases, V lost 3 bases, and 16 bases had no gene match. This CDR3 contains 18 residues. By 5'RACE template switching, TCR cDNA was produced, with a universal primer site and UMIs added in the process. TCRdb re-called the 5' RACE reads through MiXCR, storing one row per CDR3 protein. The table has nearly 550,000 distinct CDR3 sequences, under 25% seen once. This clonotype was seen at least ten times. Its target is unknown. The sequences come from PBMCs, collected 15 days after the yellow fever booster vaccination. The receptor comes from a man aged 30 to 45 who received the YFV17D yellow fever vaccine. The gene calls are TRBV20-1 and TRBJ2-7; the match to TRBD2 covers 8 bases. CDR3 sequence reads: CSASGGGAGALGSYEQYF. CDR3 DNA sequence: TGCAGTGCTAGTGGGGGGGGAGCGGGAGCCTTAGGCTCCTACGAGCAGTACTTC.